A single sample gave rise to the 26 T cell receptor beta chains below, sequenced in a study of T cells in localized non-small cell lung cancer. Measured with immunoSEQ multiplex PCR; TCRdb has only the in-frame clones, and not every one. The repertoire holds about 41,000 clones, with roughly 86% as singletons. The starting material was peripheral blood, obtained before any cancer treatment. These receptors were collected from a woman between 18 and 49 years old with stage III lung adenocarcinoma.

The chain joins TRBV29-1 to TRBJ2-2; 8 bases are a match to TRBD2. The CDR3 is made up of 12 amino acids. V lost 7 bases, J lost 7 bases, and 5 bases stayed unmatched. Germline V lookup: CDR1 SQVTM, CDR2 ANQGSEA. CDR3 loop: CSAGGAHGELFF. For the CDR3, the DNA is TGCAGCGCCGGGGGGGCCCACGGGGAGCTGTTTTTT.

The chain has TRBV5-6 and TRBJ1-1; TRBD1 agrees at 10 bases. Germline trimming cut 2 bases from V and 4 bases from J; bases unmatched to any gene: 5. CDR3 length: 15 amino acids. Germline V gene data show CDR1 as SGHDT and CDR2 as YYEEEE. The CDR3 DNA follows: TGTGCCAGCAGCTTTCAGCGGACAGGGGGCACTGAAGCTTTCTTT. Translated, it gives CASSFQRTGGTEAFF.

In nucleotides, the CDR3 is TGTGCCAGCAGTGACCGAGGGACGCTTCATAATGAAAAACTGTTTTTT. Translation gives CASSDRGTLHNEKLFF. The chain links TRBV6-4 to TRBJ1-4, with D tentatively TRBD1 (5 bases). CDR1 and CDR2 (germline): MRHNA, SNTAGT. The CDR3 runs 16 residues. Trimming cost V 2 bases and J 4 bases, with 14 bases left between them.

The V and J genes are TRBV7-7 and TRBJ2-3; D possibly uses TRBD1 or TRBD2 (6 bases each). Germline V gives CDR1 SSHAT, CDR2 FNYEAQ (reference sequence). This CDR3 has 15 amino acids. Trimming cost V 5 bases and J 1 base, with 13 bases left between them. CDR3 in amino acids: CASSLRGGRTDTQYF. CDR3 in DNA: TGTGCCAGCAGCCTGAGAGGGGGGCGCACAGATACGCAGTATTTT.

This clone appeared a few times. The V gene is TRBV14, the J gene TRBJ1-1; TRBD1 matches at 8 bases. This CDR3 has 13 residues. Per the germline V gene, CDR1 is SGHDN and CDR2 is FVKESK. V lost 4 bases and J lost 5; bases outside the gene matches: 3. This CDR3 reads CASSPTGDTEAFF. As DNA, the CDR3 is TGTGCCAGCAGCCCGACAGGGGATACTGAAGCTTTCTTT.

This clone was seen just once. The V gene is TRBV19, the J gene TRBJ1-5, with 9 bases fitting TRBD1. Germline trimming cut 9 bases from V and 5 bases from J; bases unmatched to any gene: 5. The CDR3 consists of 13 residues. Germline loops: CDR1 LNHDA, CDR2 SQIVND (reference sequence). CDR3 nucleotide sequence: TGTGCCAGCTCACAGGGGGCATATCAGCCCCAGCATTTT. Translated: CASSQGAYQPQHF.

The rearrangement uses TRBV30 and TRBJ2-5; 7 bases map to TRBD2. This CDR3 region has 11 residues. The V gene end was trimmed by 5 bases and the J gene end by 3 bases; junction bases not matched to a gene: 0. Germline lookup yields CDR1 GTSNPN and CDR2 SVGIG (reference sequence). CDR3 sequence reads: CAWGGEETQYF. The CDR3 bases are TGTGCCTGGGGGGGGGAAGAGACCCAGTACTTC.

The genes are TRBV6-1 and TRBJ1-2, with D uncertain. V was cut by 5 bases and J by 3 bases, with 13 bases left in between. The CDR3 sequence is 14 residues long. Germline V gene data show CDR1 as MNHNS and CDR2 as SASEGT. CDR3 region: CASSSTSEYYGYTF. As DNA, the CDR3 is TGTGCCAGCAGTTCCACGAGCGAGTACTATGGCTACACCTTC.

This chain connects TRBV7-9 to TRBJ1-6; D perhaps matches TRBD1 (5 bases). CDR1 is SEHNR and CDR2 is FQNEAQ in the germline V gene (reference sequence). The V gene lost 5 bases and the J gene lost 5 bases, with 13 bases spanning the gap. The CDR3 runs to 15 residues. For the CDR3, the DNA is TGTGCCAGCAGCCTTGGGGGGAGAAATAATTCACCCCTCCACTTT. Translating gives CASSLGGRNNSPLHF.

V gene TRBV10-3 combines with J gene TRBJ2-5, with D tentatively TRBD1 (5 bases). Between the trimmed V and J ends, which lost 8 bases and 4 bases, there was a span of 5 bases. This CDR3 comprises 10 residues. From germline, CDR1 is ENHRY and CDR2 SYGVKD. The CDR3 region has the DNA TGTGCCATCGGGGCAGAGACCCAGTACTTC. It specifies CAIGAETQYF.

This rearrangement joins TRBV7-6 to TRBJ2-3; D not resolved. V was shortened by 5 bases and J by 5 bases, with 17 bases between the two germline ends. From germline, CDR1 is SGHVS and CDR2 FNYEAQ. This CDR3 is 15 amino acids long. For the CDR3, the DNA is TGTGCCAGCAGCCCCACTGGCCGCCTGGAAGATACGCAGTATTTT. This encodes CASSPTGRLEDTQYF.

This sequence joins TRBV7-9 and TRBJ1-3; no definite D call. There are 15 residues in the CDR3. Trimming pared 5 bases from V and 4 bases from J, leaving 15 bases between. In germline, CDR1 is SEHNR, CDR2 FQNEAQ (reference sequence). CDR3 DNA: TGTGCCAGCAGCCCACCACCCAGGCTGGGAAACACCATATATTTT. This translates into CASSPPPRLGNTIYF.

The J gene is TRBJ1-2, the V gene TRBV30; D uncertain. The V gene's germline CDR1 is GTSNPN and CDR2 SVGIG (reference sequence). The CDR3 is 12 amino acids. V lost 8 bases to trimming and J lost 8 bases, with 18 bases between them. CDR3 sequence (DNA): TGTGCCATGAAACGGTTGGGTTACGGCTACACCTTC. This sequence encodes CAMKRLGYGYTF.

This clone was detected only once. This chain uses TRBV7-2 with TRBJ2-7; the D gene is possibly TRBD2 (7 bases). The CDR3 spans 14 residues. Between the trimmed V and J ends, which lost 5 bases and 3 bases, there was a span of 14 bases. The germline V gene has CDR1 SGHTA and CDR2 FQGNSA. The CDR3 DNA reads as TGTGCCAGCAGCCCGATAGGGGGGGGCTACGAGCAGTACTTC. It specifies CASSPIGGGYEQYF.

The chain employs TRBV11-2 and TRBJ1-2; D perhaps matches TRBD1 (5 bases). Per the germline V gene, CDR1 is SGHAT and CDR2 is FQNNGV. V dropped 4 bases and J dropped 4 bases, with 16 bases sitting between them. The CDR3 extends over 15 amino acids. The CDR3 spells CASSYGAPGGYGYTF. The CDR3 coding sequence is TGTGCCAGCAGCTACGGGGCTCCTGGAGGCTATGGCTACACCTTC.

This clone was seen a handful of times. The chain uses TRBV19 and TRBJ1-6, with D uncertain. This CDR3 is built from 14 residues. Trimming shortened V by 1 base and J by 6 bases, and 7 bases separated the two germline ends. Germline CDR1 and CDR2: LNHDA and SQIVND (reference sequence). CDR3 DNA: TGTGCCAGTAGTATAGCGACGGCTAATTCACCCCTCCACTTT. It codes for CASSIATANSPLHF.

The rearrangement uses TRBV27 and TRBJ1-6; 12 nucleotides agree with TRBD1. Germline V gene lookup returns CDR1 MNHEY and CDR2 SMNVEV (reference sequence). J gave up 11 bases and V 6 bases, and 5 bases lay outside the gene matches. The CDR3 extends over 14 amino acids. CDR3 nucleotide sequence: TGTGCCAGCAGCCCGGGACAGGGGGCTACACCCCTCCACTTT. It specifies CASSPGQGATPLHF.

V usage is TRBV11-2 and J usage is TRBJ1-1; 8 positions match TRBD1. CDR3 length equals 13 residues. Germline V gives CDR1 SGHAT, CDR2 FQNNGV. The V gene end was trimmed by 1 base and the J gene end by 8 bases; junction bases not matched to a gene: 3. The chain's CDR3 is CASSLGQGREAFF. The DNA for the CDR3 is TGTGCCAGCAGCTTAGGACAGGGGAGGGAAGCTTTCTTT.

J is TRBJ1-6 and V is TRBV25-1; D is uncertain. The CDR3 is 15 residues long. V lost 6 bases to trimming and J lost 0 bases, with 9 bases between them. The germline V gene encodes CDR1 MGHDK and CDR2 SYGVNS. The CDR3 DNA reads TGTGCCAGCAGGGTAGGGAGCTCCTATAATTCACCCCTCCACTTT. Its translation: CASRVGSSYNSPLHF. The full variable domain, in which reference TRBV25-1 and TRBJ1-6 provide the parts outside the CDR3, is EADIYQTPRYLVIGTGKKITLECSQTMGHDKMYWYQQDPGMELHLIHYSYGVNSTEKGDLSSESTVSRIRTEHFPLTLESARPSHTSQYLCASRVGSSYNSPLHFGNGTRLTVT.

This chain joins TRBV5-6 and TRBJ2-5, with 7 bases fitting TRBD2. V lost 2 bases to trimming and J lost 0 bases; unmatched junction nucleotides: 4. The CDR3 spans 15 residues. The germline CDR1 and CDR2 sequences are SGHDT and YYEEEE. The CDR3 is CASSFGSGYQETQYF. The DNA of the CDR3 is TGTGCCAGCAGCTTTGGTAGCGGGTACCAAGAGACCCAGTACTTC. The full variable domain, completed using reference TRBV5-6 and TRBJ2-5, is DAGVTQSPTHLIKTRGQQVTLRCSPKSGHDTVSWYQQALGQGPQFIFQYYEEEERQRGNFPDRFSGHQFPNYSSELNVNALLLGDSALYLCASSFGSGYQETQYFGPGTRLLVL.

The rearrangement joins TRBV5-4 to TRBJ1-6; D uncertain. Trimming removed 0 bases at V and 8 bases at J, with 6 bases between. CDR3 length: 13 amino acids. Germline V gene data show CDR1 as SGHNT and CDR2 as YYREEE (reference sequence). Written as DNA, the CDR3 is TGTGCCAGCAGCTTGGCCGATTATTCACCCCTCCACTTT. This encodes CASSLADYSPLHF.

The chain is built from TRBV15 and TRBJ1-4, with D possibly matching TRBD1 (6 bases). There are 15 residues in the CDR3. CDR1 and CDR2 from the germline V gene are LNHNV and YYDKDF (reference sequence). V was trimmed by 0 bases and J by 5 bases, leaving 10 bases between them. The CDR3: CATSRDRTANEKLFF. As DNA, the CDR3 is TGTGCCACCAGCAGAGATCGGACAGCGAATGAAAAACTGTTTTTT.

The rearrangement links TRBV7-2 to TRBJ2-3; D call uncertain. Trimming left V 5 bases short and J 6 bases short, with 15 bases between. CDR1 and CDR2 from the germline V gene are SGHTA and FQGNSA. The CDR3 is made up of 14 amino acids. CDR3 coding DNA: TGTGCCAGCAGCCTCACAATTTTATCGGATACGCAGTATTTT. Protein: CASSLTILSDTQYF.

This clone has just a few counts. The V gene is TRBV10-3, the J gene TRBJ2-6, with unresolved D. V dropped 6 bases and J dropped 4 bases, with 10 bases sitting between them. The V gene's germline CDR1 is ENHRY and CDR2 SYGVKD. This CDR3 region has 14 residues. Here the CDR3 reads CAIRAGSGANVLTF. The CDR3, as DNA: TGTGCCATCAGGGCAGGCTCCGGGGCCAACGTCCTGACTTTC.

In its sample, this clone was seen once. The chain recombines TRBV14 with TRBJ1-2; TRBD1 matches 7 bases. CDR1 is SGHDN and CDR2 is FVKESK in the germline V gene. The CDR3 covers 13 residues. V lost 0 bases to trimming and J lost 8 bases; unmatched junction nucleotides: 3. In nucleotides, the CDR3 is TGTGCCAGCAGCCAAGACAGGACAGGCGGCTACACCTTC. Translation: CASSQDRTGGYTF. The whole variable domain, remainder taken from reference TRBV14 and TRBJ1-2, is EAGVTQFPSHSVIEKGQTVTLRCDPISGHDNLYWYRRVMGKEIKFLLHFVKESKQDESGMPNNRFLAERTGGTYSTLKVQPAELEDSGVYFCASSQDRTGGYTFGSGTRLTVV.

There are a few counts of this clone. The chain joins TRBV19 to TRBJ1-4; no firm D call. V was pared by 8 bases and J by 3 bases, with 13 bases between. In germline, CDR1 is LNHDA, CDR2 SQIVND (reference sequence). The CDR3 extends over 14 amino acids. CDR3 bases: TGTGCCAGTGCCGCTCGTCCTTCTAATGAAAAACTGTTTTTT. This gives the protein CASAARPSNEKLFF.